This T cell receptor beta chain was recovered during a study of Graves' ophthalmopathy and Graves' hyperthyroidism. The CDR3 is 15 residues long. After removal of 8 bases from V and 1 base from J, the junction contained 9 bases not matched to a gene. CDR1 is DFQATT, CDR2 SNEGSKA, per germline (reference sequence). This clonotype was counted only a few times. Researchers classed hyperthyroidism as stable given no ophthalmopathy within 18 months of follow-up. Hyperthyroidism patients were newly diagnosed, under 2 months' duration, aged 18 to 65. Transcripts of RNA were the source for amplifying TCR beta CDR3 regions. An opening RT-PCR round employed HTBI primers and preceded a second-round multiplex PCR. In TCRdb, the multiplex PCR reads were re-called with MiXCR into one record per CDR3 protein. The sample gives about 400,000 distinct CDR3 sequences, roughly 21% of which show up once; roughly 3% is in the top ten.

V and J are TRBV20-1 and TRBJ2-5; TRBD2 matches at 11 bases. The source of this sequence is a woman aged 18-30 years with stable Graves' hyperthyroidism. Sample: peripheral blood. This CDR3 is CSTQTSGTGQETQYF. Written as DNA, the CDR3 is TGCAGTACACAGACTAGCGGGACTGGCCAAGAGACCCAGTACTTC.